These T cell receptor beta chains were read from a single sample in a study of Tregs in tolerant kidney transplant recipients. Measured with immunoSEQ multiplex PCR; TCRdb has only the in-frame clones, and not every one. Of roughly 80,000 clones listed, around 90% are singletons. This material consisted of CD4+ T cells from blood (PBMCs), taken 24 months after the transplant. The receptors come from a human patient who received a combined kidney and bone marrow transplant. The graft donor may be the source of some T cells. Both conserved end residues are part of each CDR3. A D gene is named only where the DNA matches it firmly. Not every row has a clone size; where given, it reads once, few, many or a size class.

clone size	V gene	J gene	D gene	CDR3 protein	CDR3 DNA
.	TRBV4-2	TRBJ1-1	.	CASSQDEREAFF	TGTGCCAGCAGCCAAGATGAGAGGGAAGCTTTCTTT
.	TRBV27	TRBJ2-2	.	CASSLSLGYTGELFF	TGTGCCAGCAGTTTATCCCTCGGGTACACCGGGGAGCTGTTTTTT
.	TRBV7-6	TRBJ2-7	.	CASSLWVADSYEQYF	TGTGCCAGCAGCTTATGGGTCGCGGACTCCTACGAGCAGTACTTC
once	TRBV7-9	TRBJ2-7	TRBD1	CASSLDRGYEQYF	TGTGCCAGCAGCTTAGACAGGGGATACGAGCAGTACTTC
few	TRBV6-1	TRBJ2-1	.	CASSPPLAQQFF	TGTGCCAGCAGTCCCCCACTAGCCCAGCAGTTCTTC
.	TRBV9	TRBJ2-3	TRBD1	CASSEHRDRVSTDTQYF	TGTGCCAGCAGCGAACACCGGGACAGGGTATCCACAGATACGCAGTATTTT
.	TRBV12-1	TRBJ2-7	.	CASSSEPSGSAYEQYF	TGTGCCAGCAGCTCTGAACCTAGCGGGAGCGCCTACGAGCAGTACTTC
.	TRBV29-1	TRBJ2-7	TRBD1	CSVGMGTGGGYEQYF	TGCAGCGTTGGAATGGGGACAGGGGGCGGTTACGAGCAGTACTTC
.	TRBV4-3	TRBJ2-1	.	CASSQVPAGSNNEQFF	TGCGCCAGCAGCCAAGTCCCAGCGGGCTCCAACAATGAGCAGTTCTTC
.	TRBV5-1	TRBJ2-7	.	CASSFQGRYEQYF	TGCGCCAGCAGCTTTCAGGGTCGGTACGAGCAGTACTTC
.	TRBV19	TRBJ1-4	.	CASSIWGHLPGEKLFF	TGTGCCAGTAGTATCTGGGGGCACCTGCCAGGGGAAAAACTGTTTTTT
.	TRBV7-9	TRBJ2-7	TRBD2	CASSLGGLAGVQYF	TGTGCCAGCAGCTTAGGGGGGTTAGCGGGCGTGCAGTACTTC
.	TRBV6-6	TRBJ2-3	.	CASSYGGATSTDTQYF	TGTGCCAGCAGTTACGGAGGGGCTACTAGCACAGATACGCAGTATTTT
.	TRBV5-1	TRBJ1-6	.	CASSLEQGNNSPLHF	TGCGCCAGCAGCTTGGAACAGGGTAATAATTCCCCCCTCCACTTT
.	TRBV7-6	TRBJ2-2	TRBD1	CASSFGQAAGELFF	TGTGCCAGCAGCTTTGGACAGGCCGCCGGGGAGCTGTTTTTT
.	TRBV5-1	TRBJ1-1	.	CASSLAGGVVNTEAFF	TGCGCCAGCAGCTTGGCCGGGGGGGTGGTAAACACTGAAGCTTTCTTT
.	TRBV19	TRBJ1-1	.	CASRGTGMNTEAFF	TGTGCCAGTAGGGGTACAGGGATGAACACTGAAGCTTTCTTT
.	TRBV7-9	TRBJ2-5	TRBD2	CASSPRSGGYQETQYF	TGTGCCAGCAGCCCTCGTAGCGGGGGGTACCAAGAGACCCAGTACTTC
.	TRBV7-2	TRBJ2-4	TRBD2	CASSHPSGGYIQYF	TGTGCCAGCAGTCATCCTAGCGGAGGCTACATTCAGTACTTC
.	TRBV18	TRBJ1-2	.	CASSPGDYHGYTF	TGTGCCAGCTCACCAGGGGACTACCATGGCTACACCTTC
.	TRBV7-2	TRBJ1-5	.	CASSQGSGYQPQHF	TGTGCCAGCTCGCAGGGGTCGGGTTATCAGCCCCAGCATTTT
.	TRBV6-5	TRBJ2-1	.	CASSYSRYNEQFF	TGTGCCAGCAGTTACTCGAGGTACAATGAGCAGTTCTTC
.	TRBV4-1	TRBJ2-7	.	CASSQDQVLLALAYEQYF	TGCGCCAGCAGCCAAGACCAGGTTCTGCTAGCGCTCGCCTACGAGCAGTACTTC
.	TRBV7-2	TRBJ2-5	TRBD2	CASSLGGGDQETQYF	TGTGCCAGCAGTCTAGGTGGGGGGGATCAAGAGACCCAGTACTTC
.	TRBV5-1	TRBJ2-7	.	CASSPGQFTYEQYF	TGCGCCAGCAGCCCCGGACAGTTTACCTACGAGCAGTACTTC
.	TRBV29-1	TRBJ1-2	TRBD1	CSVGHRDSGYGYTF	TGCAGCGTTGGCCACCGGGACAGCGGCTATGGCTACACCTTC
.	TRBV4-3	TRBJ2-1	TRBD2	CASSQERTSGYNEQFF	TGCGCCAGCAGCCAAGAACGGACTAGCGGATACAATGAGCAGTTCTTC
.	TRBV7-9	TRBJ1-2	TRBD1	CASSLTGQGNVFGYTF	TGTGCCAGCAGCTTAACAGGACAGGGTAACGTTTTTGGCTACACCTTC
.	TRBV7-2	TRBJ2-7	.	CASSLMYGSSYEQYF	TGTGCCAGCAGCTTAATGTACGGGAGCTCCTACGAGCAGTACTTC
.	TRBV30	TRBJ2-5	.	CAWSSQETQYF	TGTGCCTGGAGCAGTCAAGAGACCCAGTACTTC
few	TRBV7-7	TRBJ2-1	.	CASSLSRRSMDEQFF	TGTGCCAGCAGCTTAAGTCGGCGGTCTATGGATGAGCAGTTCTTC
.	TRBV19	TRBJ1-5	.	CASRDLGGNQPQHF	TGTGCCAGCCGGGATCTCGGAGGCAATCAGCCCCAGCATTTT
.	TRBV27	TRBJ2-7	TRBD2	CASRRTSGTYEQYF	TGTGCCAGCAGAAGGACTAGCGGCACGTACGAGCAGTACTTC
.	TRBV7-9	TRBJ2-5	TRBD1	CASSWDRQANHQETQYF	TGTGCCAGCAGCTGGGACAGACAGGCCAACCACCAAGAGACCCAGTACTTC
once	TRBV9	TRBJ2-3	TRBD2	CASSVAERGATDTQYF	TGTGCCAGCAGCGTAGCCGAGCGGGGGGCGACAGATACGCAGTATTTT
.	TRBV10-3	TRBJ2-2	.	CAISENQNTGELFF	TGTGCCATCAGTGAGAACCAGAACACCGGGGAGCTATTTTTT
.	TRBV7-9	TRBJ1-2	TRBD1	CASSIAGTGGNYGYTF	TGTGCCAGCAGCATAGCCGGGACAGGGGGGAACTATGGCTACACCTTC
.	TRBV7-9	TRBJ2-7	TRBD2	CASSGAGDYTYEQYF	TGTGCCAGCAGCGGAGCCGGGGACTACACCTACGAGCAGTACTTC
.	TRBV6-5	TRBJ2-7	.	CASSPQTGSYEQYF	TGTGCCAGCAGCCCGCAGACTGGATCCTACGAGCAGTACTTC
.	TRBV10-2	TRBJ2-7	.	CASRKGSGFEQYF	TGCGCCAGCAGGAAGGGGTCCGGGTTCGAGCAGTACTTC
.	TRBV7-9	TRBJ2-5	TRBD1	CASSPGQGGETQYF	TGTGCCAGCAGCCCGGGACAGGGGGGGGAGACCCAGTACTTC
.	TRBV28	TRBJ2-7	TRBD2	CASRASGGVSYEQYF	TGTGCCAGCAGGGCTAGCGGGGGGGTCTCCTACGAGCAGTACTTC
.	TRBV11-3	TRBJ2-3	.	CASSLGGVGTDTQYF	TGTGCCAGCAGCTTAGGGGGAGTGGGCACAGATACGCAGTATTTT
once	TRBV7-9	TRBJ1-6	TRBD1	CASSWDSSYNSPLHF	TGTGCCAGCAGCTGGGACAGCTCCTATAATTCCCCCCTCCACTTT
once	TRBV5-1	TRBJ1-2	TRBD1	CASSLATFGTGSRIYGYTF	TGCGCCAGCAGCTTGGCCACATTCGGGACAGGGAGCCGAATCTATGGCTACACCTTC
.	TRBV7-2	TRBJ2-5	.	CASSFNSQETQYF	TGTGCCAGCAGCTTTAATTCCCAAGAGACCCAGTACTTC
once	TRBV11-2	TRBJ2-7	TRBD1	CASSLDRSGEQYF	TGTGCCAGCAGCTTGGACAGGTCGGGCGAGCAGTACTTC
.	TRBV27	TRBJ2-7	TRBD1	CASSPPGTGSYEQYF	TGTGCCAGCAGTCCACCCGGGACAGGGTCCTACGAGCAGTACTTC
.	TRBV11-3	TRBJ2-7	.	CASSSGGARYEQYF	TGTGCCAGCAGCTCTGGGGGGGCGCGCTACGAGCAGTACTTC
.	TRBV4-1	TRBJ2-7	.	CASSQVVLMRDLPYEQYF	TGCGCCAGCAGCCAAGTGGTATTAATGCGGGACCTCCCCTACGAGCAGTACTTC
.	TRBV30	TRBJ2-5	TRBD1	CAWKGDRGQETQYF	TGTGCCTGGAAAGGGGACAGGGGGCAAGAGACCCAGTACTTC
.	TRBV27	TRBJ2-5	.	CASRGGVRETQYF	TGTGCCAGCAGAGGAGGGGTGAGGGAGACCCAGTACTTC
.	TRBV12-5	TRBJ2-1	TRBD2	CASGLVTSGRSHNEQFF	TGTGCTAGTGGTTTGGTCACTAGCGGGAGGAGCCACAATGAGCAGTTCTTC
.	TRBV20-1	TRBJ1-1	.	CSASQREEAFF	TGCAGTGCTAGTCAGCGAGAAGAAGCTTTCTTT
.	TRBV9	TRBJ2-2	TRBD1	CASSPRTGDTGELFF	TGTGCCAGCAGCCCTCGGACAGGGGACACCGGGGAGCTGTTTTTT